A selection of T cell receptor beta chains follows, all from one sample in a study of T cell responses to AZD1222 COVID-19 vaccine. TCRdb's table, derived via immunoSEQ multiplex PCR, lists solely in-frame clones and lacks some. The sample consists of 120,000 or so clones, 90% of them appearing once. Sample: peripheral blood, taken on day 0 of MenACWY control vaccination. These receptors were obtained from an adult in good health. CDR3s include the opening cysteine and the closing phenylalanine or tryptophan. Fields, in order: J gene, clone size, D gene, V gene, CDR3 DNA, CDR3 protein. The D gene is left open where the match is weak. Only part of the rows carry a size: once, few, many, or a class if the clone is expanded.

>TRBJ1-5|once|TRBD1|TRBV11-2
TGTGCCAGCAGCTTACTCCCGGACAGGGGTCAGCCCCAGCATTTT
CASSLLPDRGQPQHF
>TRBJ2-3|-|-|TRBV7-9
TGTGCCAGCGGGGTAATAAACACGGATACGCAGTATTTT
CASGVINTDTQYF
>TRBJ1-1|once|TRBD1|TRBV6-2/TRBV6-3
TGTGCCAGCAGTTATAGGGGGCTAGGCGCTTTCTTT
CASSYRGLGAFF
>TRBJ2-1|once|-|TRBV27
TGTGCCAGCAGTCTCTTGGACAGCCTCAATGAGCAGTTCTTC
CASSLLDSLNEQFF
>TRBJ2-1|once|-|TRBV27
TGTGCCAGCACCCTTCGGACTGCCCACAATGAGCAGTTCTTC
CASTLRTAHNEQFF
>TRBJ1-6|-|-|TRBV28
TGTGCCAGCACCCGGGGGGCCAATTCACCCCTCCACTTT
CASTRGANSPLHF
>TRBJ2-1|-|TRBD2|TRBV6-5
TGTGCCACCCCCCCTCCGGGACTATTGAATGAGCAGTTCTTC
CATPPPGLLNEQFF
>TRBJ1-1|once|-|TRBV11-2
TGTGCCAGCAGCTTGGTAGGGCCAACTGAAGCTTTCTTT
CASSLVGPTEAFF
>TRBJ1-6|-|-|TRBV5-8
TGTGCCAGCAGCACGGGACGCCTTAATTCACCCCTCCACTTT
CASSTGRLNSPLHF
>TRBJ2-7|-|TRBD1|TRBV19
TGTGCCAGTAGCCTGACCCCCGGACAGGGGGCATACGAGCAGTACTTC
CASSLTPGQGAYEQYF
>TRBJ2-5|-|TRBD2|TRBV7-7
TGTGCCAGCAGCTGGACTAGCGGTCGACAAGAGACCCAGTACTTC
CASSWTSGRQETQYF
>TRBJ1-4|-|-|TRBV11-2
TGTGCCAGCAGCCCCTCGGAGGCCAGAAGACATGAAAAACTGTTTTTT
CASSPSEARRHEKLFF
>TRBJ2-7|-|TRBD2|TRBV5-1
TGCGCCAGCATCCTCAGGACCCTAGCGGCTAGCTCCTACGAGCAGTACTTC
CASILRTLAASSYEQYF
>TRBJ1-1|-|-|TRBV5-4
TGTGCCAGCAGCTTGATCGGCCAGGAGGGCACTGAAGCTTTCTTT
CASSLIGQEGTEAFF
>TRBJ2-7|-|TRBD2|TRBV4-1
TGCGCCAGCAGCCAAGTGGCTAGCGGGAGCTACGAGCAGTACTTC
CASSQVASGSYEQYF
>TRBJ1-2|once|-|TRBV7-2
TGTGCCAGCAGCTTAGGACAGACTAACTATGGCTACACCTTC
CASSLGQTNYGYTF
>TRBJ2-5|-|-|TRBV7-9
TGTGCCAGCAGCCCCCCGGCGGGGCAAGAGACCCAGTACTTC
CASSPPAGQETQYF
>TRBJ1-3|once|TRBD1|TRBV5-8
TGTGCCAGCAGCTCACAGGACAGGGGAAGGTTTGGTGGAAACACCATATATTTT
CASSSQDRGRFGGNTIYF
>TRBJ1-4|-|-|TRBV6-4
TGTGCCAGCAAAACTCCGAAGTCAGTTAATGAAAAACTGTTTTTT
CASKTPKSVNEKLFF
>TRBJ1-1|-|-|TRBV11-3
TGTGCCAGCAGCTTCGCCGGAAACACTGAAGCTTTCTTT
CASSFAGNTEAFF
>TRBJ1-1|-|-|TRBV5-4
TGTGCCAGCAGATTGAGCGGGGACACTGAAGCTTTCTTT
CASRLSGDTEAFF
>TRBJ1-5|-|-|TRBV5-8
TGTGCCAGCAGCTTGGGGATCAGGGCTGCCTTGCAGCCCCAGCATTTT
CASSLGIRAALQPQHF
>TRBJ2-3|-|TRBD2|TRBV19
TGTGCCAGTAGTATAGGCCTAGCGGGAGCAGATACGCAGTATTTT
CASSIGLAGADTQYF
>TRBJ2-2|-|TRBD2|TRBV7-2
TGTGCCAGCAGCTCCGGGACTAAGAACACCGGGGAGCTGTTTTTT
CASSSGTKNTGELFF
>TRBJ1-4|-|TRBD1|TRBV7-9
TGTGCCAGCAGCCCTGTTCACCGGGACAGCTTCAATGAAAAACTGTTTTTT
CASSPVHRDSFNEKLFF
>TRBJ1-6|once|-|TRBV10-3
TGTGCCATCAGTGCGTCCGACAGGTCGCCCCTCCACTTT
CAISASDRSPLHF
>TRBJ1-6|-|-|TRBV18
TGTGCCAGCTCACTTGGAGGGGATAATTCACCCCTCCACTTT
CASSLGGDNSPLHF
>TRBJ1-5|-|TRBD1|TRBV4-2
TGTGCCAGCAGCCACTATACAGGGGTGGGCAATCAGCCCCAGCATTTT
CASSHYTGVGNQPQHF
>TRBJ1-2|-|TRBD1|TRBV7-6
TGTGCCAGCAGCTTAGCGGGACAGGGGTTTGGGGGCTACACCTTC
CASSLAGQGFGGYTF
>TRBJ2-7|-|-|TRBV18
TGTGCCAGCTCACGCGGGGGCGGGAGTTCATCCTACGAGCAGTACTTC
CASSRGGGSSSYEQYF
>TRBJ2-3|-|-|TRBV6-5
TGTGCCAGCAGTCTCCTGACGGGCACAGATACGCAGTATTTT
CASSLLTGTDTQYF
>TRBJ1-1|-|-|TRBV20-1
TGCAGTGCTAGCAGGGGTGAAGCTTTCTTT
CSASRGEAFF
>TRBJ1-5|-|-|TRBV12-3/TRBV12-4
TGTGCCAGCAGTCGAATGGGCAATCAGCCCCAGCATTTT
CASSRMGNQPQHF
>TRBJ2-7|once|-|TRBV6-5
TGTGCCAGCAGTTCCTCCGGGACTGGGCGCTACGAGCAGTACTTC
CASSSSGTGRYEQYF
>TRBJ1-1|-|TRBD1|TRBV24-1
TGTGCCACCAGTGGCATGACGGACAGGGGCGGATATGAAGCTTTCTTT
CATSGMTDRGGYEAFF
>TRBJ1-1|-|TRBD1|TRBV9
TGTGCCAGCAGCGCGGACAGGGGACCTGGGGCTGAAGCTTTCTTT
CASSADRGPGAEAFF
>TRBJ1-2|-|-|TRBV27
TGTGCCAGCAGTTTATCTTTGGGAGGAGGCTACACCTTC
CASSLSLGGGYTF
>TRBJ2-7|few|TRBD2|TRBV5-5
TGTGCCAGCAGCTTGACGGCAGCGGGATACGAGCAGTACTTC
CASSLTAAGYEQYF
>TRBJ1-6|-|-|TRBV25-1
TGTGCCAGCAGTAAATGGACGGGGACCTATAATTCACCCCTCCACTTT
CASSKWTGTYNSPLHF
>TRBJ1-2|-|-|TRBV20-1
TGCAGTGCTAAACTTGACTATGGCTACACCTTC
CSAKLDYGYTF
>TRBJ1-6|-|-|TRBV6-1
TGTGCCAGCAGTGAAGTAGGGGGAAATTCACCCCTCCACTTT
CASSEVGGNSPLHF